This T cell receptor beta chain appears in the sequencing data of a study of blood T cell repertoires in COVID-19. In the study overall: Sites across the United States, Italy and Spain contributed samples from acute and convalescent COVID-19. T cells, B-cell-depleted T cells, or PBMCs supplied cDNA or gDNA.

A remark on this clone: Other nucleotide sequences from this sample produce the same CDR3.

In the authors' methods: Amplification of reference gene primers provided the estimated nucleated cell counts. Clones were sequenced by immunoSEQ multiplex PCR, and TCRdb holds only the in-frame ones, with some missing. V and J calls and clone size are those listed in that table; D and trimming were worked out from the DNA. The repertoire holds approximately 50,000 clones, with 60% to 85% as singletons. The ends were cut back, 2 bases at V and 1 base at J, with 8 bases in the middle. This CDR3 spans 14 amino acids. Germline V gives CDR1 KGHSH, CDR2 LQKENI. Sequenced input: peripheral blood. The chain recombines TRBV18 with TRBJ2-5; tentative D call: TRBD1 (6 bases). The TCR sequence derives from a man in his fifties with active or convalescent COVID-19. The CDR3 DNA sequence: TGTGCCAGCTCACCAGGGGGCGTCCAAGAGACCCAGTACTTC. Protein sequence: CASSPGGVQETQYF.